Sequencing of this TCR beta chain was carried out in a study of post-analysis software for immune sequencing data. Overall study: The patients showed relapsing-remitting, secondary progressive and progressive-relapsing multiple sclerosis courses. Study-level findings and limits: Patients carried 4 or 5 TRBV segments more frequently than controls did, and TRBV5-6, TRBV5-1 and TRBV20-1 were among them. Under F measure analysis, samples from one preparation batch co-clustered strongly.

TCR beta cDNA libraries included unique molecular identifiers. The yield from around 1 to 10 million T cells was 500,000 or so cDNA molecules in total. Each CDR3 protein is one row after TCRdb ran MiXCR on the PCR reads. The sample contains around 770,000 distinct CDR3 sequences, 46% of which appear only once. This clonotype was seen more than once but under ten times. The antigen is undetermined. CDR3 length equals 14 residues. J gave up 9 bases and V 5 bases, and 7 bases lay outside the gene matches. Looked up from germline, CDR1 is SEHNR and CDR2 is FQNEAQ (reference sequence). The receptor was derived from a girl aged 10 to 17 with multiple sclerosis. Sequences were obtained from blood. This chain uses TRBV7-9 with TRBJ2-7, with TRBD2 identical over 13 bases. CDR3 residues: CASSPGTSGIGQYF. The CDR3 nucleotides are TGTGCCAGCAGCCCGGGGACTAGCGGGATTGGGCAGTACTTC.